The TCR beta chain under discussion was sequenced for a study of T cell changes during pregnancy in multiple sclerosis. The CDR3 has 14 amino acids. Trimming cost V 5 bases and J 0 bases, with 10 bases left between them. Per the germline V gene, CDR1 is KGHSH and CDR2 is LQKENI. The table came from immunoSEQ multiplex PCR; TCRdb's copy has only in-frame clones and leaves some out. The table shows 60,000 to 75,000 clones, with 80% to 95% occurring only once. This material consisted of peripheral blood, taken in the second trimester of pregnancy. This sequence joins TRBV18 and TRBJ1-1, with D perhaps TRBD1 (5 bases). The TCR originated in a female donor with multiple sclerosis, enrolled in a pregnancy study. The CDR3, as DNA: TGTGCCAGCTCATTGAAGGGGCTGAACACTGAAGCTTTCTTT. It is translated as CASSLKGLNTEAFF.